The sequence of this T cell receptor (beta chain) was determined in a study of blood T cells in healthy people across ages. Regarding the study as a whole: Those diversity estimates obtained from one million T cells were thought to be underestimates.

Per the germline V gene, CDR1 is KGHDR and CDR2 is SFDVKD. This CDR3 has 13 amino acids. Details on this clonotype: Its antigen is as yet unknown.

PCR was performed a second time for about 6 to 11 cycles using a sample-barcoded 5' primer and a J-beta primer mix. TCRdb re-called the 5' RACE reads with MiXCR, one entry per CDR3 protein. The data contain about 720,000 distinct CDR3 sequences, roughly 25% of them singletons. Extraction of total RNA produced a minimum of 5.5 micrograms from each sample. Separately, the same data were catalogued under a study of T cells of mothers and their children. That publication notes: Donors were a few healthy Caucasian mothers and their six children.

This chain links TRBV24-1 with TRBJ1-2, with TRBD1 matching over 7 bases. This TCR came from a boy between 10 and 17 years old in good health. Sequenced input: blood. CDR3 loop: CATSLTQGDGYTF. In DNA form, the CDR3 reads TGTGCTACCTCTCTCACGCAGGGGGATGGCTACACCTTC.